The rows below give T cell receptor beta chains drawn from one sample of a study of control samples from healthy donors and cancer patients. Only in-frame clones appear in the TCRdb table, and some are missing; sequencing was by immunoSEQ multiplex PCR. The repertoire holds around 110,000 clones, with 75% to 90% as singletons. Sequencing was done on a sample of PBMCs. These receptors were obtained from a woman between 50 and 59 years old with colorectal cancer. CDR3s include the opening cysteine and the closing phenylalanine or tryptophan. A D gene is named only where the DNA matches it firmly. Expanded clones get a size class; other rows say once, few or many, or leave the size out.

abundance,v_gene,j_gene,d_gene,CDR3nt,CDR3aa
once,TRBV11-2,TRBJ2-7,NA,TGTGCCAGCAGCTTCCCCGAGGGGGGGACAACCATCTCCTACGAGCAGTACTTC,CASSFPEGGTTISYEQYF
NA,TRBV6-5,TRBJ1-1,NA,TGTGCCAGCAGAACAGACAGGCAAAGCGGTGAAGCTTTCTTT,CASRTDRQSGEAFF
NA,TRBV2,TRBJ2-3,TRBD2,TGTGCCAGCAGTGAGGGAACTAGCGGGGGGACGCAGTATTTT,CASSEGTSGGTQYF
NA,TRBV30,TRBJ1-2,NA,TGTGCCTGGACTACCACAGGAGTTGGCTACACCTTC,CAWTTTGVGYTF
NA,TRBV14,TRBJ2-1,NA,TGTGCCAGCAGCCAAGCGCCGTCCGGTGAGCAGTTCTTC,CASSQAPSGEQFF
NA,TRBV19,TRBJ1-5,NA,TGTGCCAGTAGTATCGGGGCAGGTAATCAGCCCCAGCATTTT,CASSIGAGNQPQHF
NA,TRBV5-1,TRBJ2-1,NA,TGCGCCAGCAGCTTGAATTTGTTCAATGAGCAGTTCTTC,CASSLNLFNEQFF
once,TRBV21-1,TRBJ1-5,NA,TGTGCCAGCAGCAAAGGTGCTCTAGACAGAAGCAATCAGCCCCAGCATTTT,CASSKGALDRSNQPQHF
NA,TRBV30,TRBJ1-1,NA,TGTGCCTGGAGGTCCCTGGAGAACACTGAAGCTTTCTTT,CAWRSLENTEAFF
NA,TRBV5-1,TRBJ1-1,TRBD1,TGCGCCAGCAGCTTCCAATCCGACAGGGAGAACACTGAAGCTTTCTTT,CASSFQSDRENTEAFF
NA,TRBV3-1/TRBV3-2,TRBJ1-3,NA,TGTGCCAGCAGCAAGGAGAGGAGGCTGTCCGGAAACACCATATATTTT,CASSKERRLSGNTIYF
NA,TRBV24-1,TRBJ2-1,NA,TGTGCCACCAGCGACCCCCGGAGCTCCTACAATGAGCAGTTCTTC,CATSDPRSSYNEQFF
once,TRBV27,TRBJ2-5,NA,TGTGCCAGCAGTTTCGGGTGGGATCGGGAGACCCAGTACTTC,CASSFGWDRETQYF
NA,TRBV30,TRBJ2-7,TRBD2,TGTGCCTGGACCACGACGGGGGGTCCCTACGAGCAGTACTTC,CAWTTTGGPYEQYF
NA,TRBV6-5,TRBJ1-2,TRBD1,TGTGCCAGCAGTTCGGGGGGACAGCACCTCAACTATGGCTACACCTTC,CASSSGGQHLNYGYTF
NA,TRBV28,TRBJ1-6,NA,TGTGCCACCATACCCGGGTCTGAGGGGAATTCACCCCTCCACTTT,CATIPGSEGNSPLHF
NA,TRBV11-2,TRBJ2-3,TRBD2,TGTGCCAGCAGCTTAGGGGCTAGCGGGGTATTCACAGATACGCAGTATTTT,CASSLGASGVFTDTQYF
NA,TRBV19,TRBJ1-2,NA,TGTGCCAGTAGTATCGGCGAAAACAACCTTAACTATGGCTACACCTTC,CASSIGENNLNYGYTF
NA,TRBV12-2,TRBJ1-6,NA,TGTGCATCAAGTAGTAGGAGGTCTTATTCACCCCTCCACTTT,CASSSRRSYSPLHF
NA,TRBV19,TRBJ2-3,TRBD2,TGTGCCAGTAATAGCGGGGGAGCTAGCACAGATACGCAGTATTTT,CASNSGGASTDTQYF
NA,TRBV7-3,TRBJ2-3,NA,TGTGCCAGCAGCTTAGACGGGAGAGATACGCAGTATTTT,CASSLDGRDTQYF
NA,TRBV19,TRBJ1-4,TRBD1,TGTGCCAGTAGTACCACAGGGGGGGTTGAAAAACTGTTTTTT,CASSTTGGVEKLFF
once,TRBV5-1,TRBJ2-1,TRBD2,TGCGCCAGCACCAATGGGCGGGGGGTTTACAATGAGCAGTTCTTC,CASTNGRGVYNEQFF
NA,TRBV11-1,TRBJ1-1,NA,TGTGCCAGCAGCTTAGACCGGGCAGGGACTGAAGCTTTCTTT,CASSLDRAGTEAFF
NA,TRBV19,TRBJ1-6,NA,TGTGCCAGTAGTATACAGGGGAATACCGGCTATAATTCACCCCTCCACTTT,CASSIQGNTGYNSPLHF
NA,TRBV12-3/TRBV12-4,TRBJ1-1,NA,TGTGCCAGCAGCCCAGCCGTGATCGCTGAAGCTTTCTTT,CASSPAVIAEAFF